This T cell receptor beta chain is from a study of CD8+ T cells in alopecia areata. Extracted RNA was reverse transcribed, and the resulting cDNA served as sequencing template. The table came from immunoSEQ multiplex PCR; TCRdb's copy has only in-frame clones and leaves some out. The sample lists approximately 90,000 clones, approximately 70% occurring once. Regarding treatment: oral pan-JAK inhibitor, 5-10 mg twice daily. CDR1 and CDR2 (germline): LNHDA, SQIVND (reference sequence). The CDR3 spans 17 residues. The V end lost 3 bases, the J end lost 2 bases, and 16 bases lay between the germline ends.

V usage is TRBV19 and J usage is TRBJ2-2; D ambiguous. This TCR was recovered from a human donor with alopecia areata. The sample consisted of CD8+ T cells sorted from blood, taken at approximately week 42, from a patient treated with tofacitinib. The CDR3 spells CASSMGISKPNTGELFF. Here the CDR3 DNA reads TGTGCCAGTAGTATGGGCATCTCTAAACCAAACACCGGGGAGCTGTTTTTT.